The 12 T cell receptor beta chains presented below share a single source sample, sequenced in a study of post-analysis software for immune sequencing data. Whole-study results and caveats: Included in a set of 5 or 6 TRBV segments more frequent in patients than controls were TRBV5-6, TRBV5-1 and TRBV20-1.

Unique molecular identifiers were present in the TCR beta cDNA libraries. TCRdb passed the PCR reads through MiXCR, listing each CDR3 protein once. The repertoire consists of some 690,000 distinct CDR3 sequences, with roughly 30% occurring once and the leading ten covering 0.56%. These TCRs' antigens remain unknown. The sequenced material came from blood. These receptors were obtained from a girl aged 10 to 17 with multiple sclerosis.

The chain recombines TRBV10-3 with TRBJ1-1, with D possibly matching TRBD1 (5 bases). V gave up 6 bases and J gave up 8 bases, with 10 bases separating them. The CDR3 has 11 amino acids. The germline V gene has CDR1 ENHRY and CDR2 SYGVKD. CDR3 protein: CAISQTGEAFF. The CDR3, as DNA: TGTGCCATCAGCCAAACAGGCGAAGCTTTCTTT.

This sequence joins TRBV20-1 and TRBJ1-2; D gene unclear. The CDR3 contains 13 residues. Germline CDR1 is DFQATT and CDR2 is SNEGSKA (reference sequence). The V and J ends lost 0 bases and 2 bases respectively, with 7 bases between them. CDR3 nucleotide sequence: TGCAGTGCTAGAGATGCGGGGAACTATGGCTACACCTTC. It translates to CSARDAGNYGYTF.

The CDR3 coding sequence is TGCGCCAGCAGCTACCGACAGGGACCCTATGGCTACACCTTC. This gives the protein CASSYRQGPYGYTF. V usage is TRBV5-1 and J usage is TRBJ1-2; 7 positions match TRBD1. CDR1 is SGHRS, CDR2 YFSETQ, per germline. V lost 3 bases and J lost 4; bases outside the gene matches: 6. CDR3 length: 14 residues.

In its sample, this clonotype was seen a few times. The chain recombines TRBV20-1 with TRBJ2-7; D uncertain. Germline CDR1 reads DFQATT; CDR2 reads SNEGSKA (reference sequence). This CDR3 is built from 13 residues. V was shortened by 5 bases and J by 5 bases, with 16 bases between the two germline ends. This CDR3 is CSAEDGPSNEQYF. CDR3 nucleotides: TGCAGTGCTGAGGACGGACCTAGTAACGAGCAGTACTTC.

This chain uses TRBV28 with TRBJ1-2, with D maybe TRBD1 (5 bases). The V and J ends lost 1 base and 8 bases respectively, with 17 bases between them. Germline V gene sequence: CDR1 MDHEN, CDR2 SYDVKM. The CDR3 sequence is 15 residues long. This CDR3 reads CASSLFGGGVGGYTF. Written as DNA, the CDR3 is TGTGCCAGCAGTTTATTCGGGGGAGGCGTTGGGGGCTACACCTTC.

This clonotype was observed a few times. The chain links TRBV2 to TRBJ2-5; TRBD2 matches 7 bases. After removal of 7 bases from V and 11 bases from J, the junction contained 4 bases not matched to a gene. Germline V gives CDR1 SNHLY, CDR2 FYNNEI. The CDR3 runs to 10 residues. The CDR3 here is CASMGGEQYF. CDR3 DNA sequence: TGTGCCAGCATGGGGGGGGAGCAGTACTTC.

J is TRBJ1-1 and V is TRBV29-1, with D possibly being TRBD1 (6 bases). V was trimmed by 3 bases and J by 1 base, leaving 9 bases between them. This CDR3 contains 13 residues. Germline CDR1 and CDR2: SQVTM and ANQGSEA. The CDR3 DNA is TGCAGCGTTGACGGACAGAAGAACACTGAAGCTTTCTTT. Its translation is CSVDGQKNTEAFF.

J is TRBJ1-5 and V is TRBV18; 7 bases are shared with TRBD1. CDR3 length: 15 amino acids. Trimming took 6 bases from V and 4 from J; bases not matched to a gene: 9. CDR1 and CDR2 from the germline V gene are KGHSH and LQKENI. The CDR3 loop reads CASSQGGGQNQPQHF. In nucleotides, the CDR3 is TGTGCCAGCTCCCAAGGGGGCGGACAGAATCAGCCCCAGCATTTT.

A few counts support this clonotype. CDR3: CASSSVGPSTDTQYF. For the CDR3, the DNA is TGTGCCAGCAGTTCTGTTGGGCCTAGCACAGATACGCAGTATTTT. The genes are TRBV6-1 and TRBJ2-3; D is unclear. CDR1 is MNHNS, CDR2 SASEGT, per germline. CDR3 size: 15 residues. Trimming removed 5 bases from V and 0 bases from J, with 12 bases in between.

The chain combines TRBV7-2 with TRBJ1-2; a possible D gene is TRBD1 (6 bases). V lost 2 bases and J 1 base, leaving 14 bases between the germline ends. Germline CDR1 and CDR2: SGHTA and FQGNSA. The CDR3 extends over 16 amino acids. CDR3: CASSLLLGGGNYGYTF. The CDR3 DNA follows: TGTGCCAGCAGCTTACTCCTGGGGGGCGGTAACTATGGCTACACCTTC.

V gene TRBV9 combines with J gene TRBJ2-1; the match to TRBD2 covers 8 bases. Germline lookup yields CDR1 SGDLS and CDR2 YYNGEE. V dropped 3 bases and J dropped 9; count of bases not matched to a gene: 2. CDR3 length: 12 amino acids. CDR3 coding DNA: TGTGCCAGCAGCGCCAGCGGGAGTGAGCAGTTCTTC. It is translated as CASSASGSEQFF.

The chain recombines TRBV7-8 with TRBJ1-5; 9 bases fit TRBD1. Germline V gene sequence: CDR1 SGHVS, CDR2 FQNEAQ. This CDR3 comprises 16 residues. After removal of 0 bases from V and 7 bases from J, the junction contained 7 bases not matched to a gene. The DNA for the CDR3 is TGTGCCAGCAGCTTAGCGCGACAGGGGGGCGGACAGCCCCAGCATTTT. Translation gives CASSLARQGGGQPQHF.